This TCR beta chain was sequenced during a study of control samples from healthy donors and cancer patients. V gave up 1 base and J gave up 9 bases, with 13 bases separating them. The CDR3 totals 14 residues. Germline lookup yields CDR1 LGHDT and CDR2 YNNKEL (reference sequence). The assay was immunoSEQ multiplex PCR, and TCRdb's table has in-frame clones only and misses some. This sample yields roughly 20,000 clones, of which around 84% are seen a single time; under 35% belongs to the top ten. This receptor was obtained from a man of 80 years or more with head and neck cancer. The genes are TRBV3-1 (or the pseudogene TRBV3-2) and TRBJ1-5; D gene unclear. Sequencing was done on a sample of PBMCs. The CDR3 DNA reads as TGTGCCAGCAGCCAAGGAGCCTGGGCGGGGCCCCAGCATTTT. As protein: CASSQGAWAGPQHF.